This TCR beta chain was sequenced during a study of cytotoxic CD8 clonotypes in ibrutinib-treated CLL. Study at large: Enrolment comprised over ten relapsed/refractory and more than 14 treatment-naive patients; fewer than 18 were IGHV unmutated. Samples averaged about 260,000 productive templates and around 91,000 productive rearrangements.

Notes on this clone: The antigen remains unidentified.

The CDR3 is made up of 14 amino acids. V lost 0 bases to trimming and J lost 2 bases; unmatched junction nucleotides: 0. CDR1 MNHNS and CDR2 SASEGT come from the germline V gene. The assay was immunoSEQ multiplex PCR, and TCRdb's table has in-frame clones only and misses some. Of 35,000 to 50,000 clones in the sample, roughly three quarters were seen once. Study-level points and caveats: Baseline-level clonality went beyond age-matched healthy donors and moved in step with circulating CD8+ T-cell counts. Before falling back toward baseline at progression, clonality had risen at the time of ibrutinib response.

The sample in question was PBMCs, obtained after 12 months of ibrutinib treatment. This clonotype was obtained from a human donor with chronic lymphocytic leukemia. V is TRBV6-1 and J is TRBJ2-7, with TRBD2 matching 8 bases. The CDR3 nucleotides are TGTGCCAGCAGTGAAGCGGGACTAGCCTACGAGCAGTACTTC. It encodes CASSEAGLAYEQYF.